One and the same sample provided the 24 T cell receptor beta chains below, sequenced in a study of cytomegalovirus exposure and HLA in healthy donors. PCR employed 60 Vbeta and 13 Jbeta primers. Here immunoSEQ multiplex PCR was the method, and the copy in TCRdb shows in-frame clones only, minus some. This table has under 120,000 clones, more than 60% appearing once. Specimen: PBMCs. The source is a female donor in good health and CMV-seropositive.

In its sample, this clone was seen a few times. V and J are TRBV7-2 and TRBJ1-5; 9 bases agree with TRBD1. J lost 4 bases, V lost 5 bases, and 6 bases had no gene match. The germline V gene has CDR1 SGHTA and CDR2 FQGNSA. CDR3 length equals 15 residues. The CDR3 reads CASSPGTGKNQPQHF. The CDR3 bases are TGTGCCAGCAGCCCTGGGACAGGGAAAAATCAGCCCCAGCATTTT.

Only a few counts were recorded for this clone. The chain carries TRBV5-1 and TRBJ2-3, with TRBD1 matching 10 bases. Looked up from germline, CDR1 is SGHRS and CDR2 is YFSETQ. CDR3 length: 15 amino acids. The V segment lost 2 bases and the J segment 1 base; nucleotides outside the gene matches: 1. Here the CDR3 DNA reads TGCGCCAGCAGCTTTGGGACAGGGGGCACAGATACGCAGTATTTT. Amino acid sequence: CASSFGTGGTDTQYF.

This chain connects TRBV19 to TRBJ1-5, with 9 nucleotides matching TRBD1. Germline lookup yields CDR1 LNHDA and CDR2 SQIVND (reference sequence). V lost 11 bases, J lost 3 bases, and 5 bases stayed unmatched. CDR3 length equals 13 residues. The CDR3 coding sequence is TGTGCCGCAGGGACAGGGCTCAATCAGCCCCAGCATTTT. Amino acid sequence: CAAGTGLNQPQHF. Full variable domain (missing parts from reference TRBV19 and TRBJ1-5): DGGITQSPKYLFRKEGQNVTLSCEQNLNHDAMYWYRQDPGQGLRLIYYSQIVNDFQKGDIAEGYSVSREKKESFPLTVTSAQKNPTAFYLCAAGTGLNQPQHFGDGTRLSIL.

V usage is TRBV7-9 and J usage is TRBJ1-5; a weak D match, TRBD1 (5 bases). The ends were cut back, 5 bases at V and 6 bases at J, with 14 bases in the middle. The CDR3 spans 14 residues. CDR1 SEHNR and CDR2 FQNEAQ come from the germline V gene (reference sequence). The CDR3 DNA sequence: TGTGCCAGCAGCATGGGCGGGGGGGGTCAGCCCCAGCATTTT. As protein: CASSMGGGGQPQHF. Looking up the rest from reference TRBV7-9 and TRBJ1-5 gives the full variable domain: DTGVSQNPRHKITKRGQNVTFRCDPISEHNRLYWYRQTLGQGPEFLTYFQNEAQLEKSRLLSDRFSAERPKGSFSTLEIQRTEQGDSAMYLCASSMGGGGQPQHFGDGTRLSIL.

CDR3 nucleotides: TGTGCCAGCAGTCAAGAGGCTTGGGCAGGGGGTGATGGCTACACCTTC. Translating gives CASSQEAWAGGDGYTF. This chain links TRBV7-2 with TRBJ1-2; 7 nucleotides agree with TRBD1. Germline CDR1 SGHTA, CDR2 FQGNSA. V was clipped by 6 bases and J by 6 bases; unmatched bases: 16. This CDR3 region has 16 residues.

This clone was found a few times. In DNA, the CDR3 is TGCGCCAGCAGCCAAGAGCGGGACAGCAGCTCCTACGAGCAGTACTTC. It is translated as CASSQERDSSSYEQYF. The genes are TRBV4-3 and TRBJ2-7; maybe TRBD1 (7 bases). The CDR3 covers 16 residues. Germline assignment: CDR1 LGHNA and CDR2 YSLEER. Trimming stripped 0 bases from V and 0 bases from J, with 12 bases between.

This chain uses TRBV2 with TRBJ1-3; unclear D gene. Trimming cost V 5 bases and J 0 bases, with 8 bases left between them. The CDR3 is 14 residues long. Germline CDR1 reads SNHLY; CDR2 reads FYNNEI. CDR3: CASSPGYSGNTIYF. CDR3 DNA sequence: TGTGCCAGCAGTCCGGGGTACTCTGGAAACACCATATATTTT.

The CDR3 coding sequence is TGCGCCAGCAGCTTGTTTCGGGGGACAGGGAGGAGCTCCTACGAGCAGTACTTC. It is translated as CASSLFRGTGRSSYEQYF. The chain recombines TRBV5-1 with TRBJ2-7, with 9 bases matching TRBD1. Trimming cost V 1 base and J 0 bases; bases outside gene matches: 11. CDR3 length: 18 amino acids. CDR1 and CDR2 from the germline V gene are SGHRS and YFSETQ.

This clone was seen a handful of times. This sequence joins TRBV2 and TRBJ1-5; 9 bases are shared with TRBD1. CDR1 is SNHLY and CDR2 is FYNNEI in the germline V gene. There are 14 residues in the CDR3. V shed 4 bases and J 5 bases; nucleotides not matched to a gene: 3. The CDR3 DNA reads TGTGCCAGCAGTGCGGGACAGGGACATCAGCCCCAGCATTTT. Its protein is CASSAGQGHQPQHF. Full variable domain (missing parts from reference TRBV2 and TRBJ1-5): EPEVTQTPSHQVTQMGQEVILRCVPISNHLYFYWYRQILGQKVEFLVSFYNNEISEKSEIFDDQFSVERPDGSNFTLKIRSTKLEDSAMYFCASSAGQGHQPQHFGDGTRLSIL.

The CDR3 DNA is TGTGCCAGCAGTTGGGCTGAAAACACCGGGGAGCTGTTTTTT. Protein product: CASSWAENTGELFF. The chain joins TRBV2 to TRBJ2-2; the D is unclear. Germline loops: CDR1 SNHLY, CDR2 FYNNEI. Trimming shortened V by 5 bases and J by 2 bases, and 9 bases separated the two germline ends. The CDR3 runs to 14 residues.

The CDR3: CASSSGDRENQPQHF. Here the CDR3 DNA reads TGTGCCAGCAGCTCGGGGGACAGGGAAAATCAGCCCCAGCATTTT. V usage is TRBV28 and J usage is TRBJ1-5; 9 bases map to TRBD1. V shed 6 bases, J shed 4 bases, and the junction held 7 bases outside the gene matches. The CDR3 length is 15 residues. Germline CDR1 reads MDHEN; CDR2 reads SYDVKM.

The chain links TRBV7-2 to TRBJ2-5; 8 bases map to TRBD1. V trimming: 0 bases; J trimming: 7 bases; junction bases outside the gene matches: 7. Germline V gene sequence: CDR1 SGHTA, CDR2 FQGNSA. CDR3 length equals 15 residues. The CDR3 reads CASSLADRAGGTQYF. The CDR3 DNA reads as TGTGCCAGCAGCTTAGCGGACAGGGCAGGGGGGACCCAGTACTTC.

Only one count was recorded for this clone. The chain carries TRBV5-4 and TRBJ2-5; TRBD1 matches 10 bases. This CDR3 is built from 17 residues. J lost 1 base, V lost 1 base, and 7 bases had no gene match. Germline CDR1 SGHNT, CDR2 YYREEE (reference sequence). This CDR3 is CASSLSGQGGFQETQYF. For the CDR3, the DNA is TGTGCCAGCAGCTTGTCAGGACAGGGGGGGTTCCAAGAGACCCAGTACTTC.

The V and J genes are TRBV27 and TRBJ2-4; possibly TRBD2 for D (6 bases). V lost 8 bases and J 10 bases, leaving 15 bases between the germline ends. The V gene's germline CDR1 is MNHEY and CDR2 SMNVEV (reference sequence). CDR3 length: 12 amino acids. The CDR3: CASRTGGGIQYF. The DNA of the CDR3 is TGTGCCAGCCGGACCGGAGGAGGGATTCAGTACTTC.

The J gene is TRBJ2-1, the V gene TRBV9; 13 bases line up with TRBD2. Trimming took 3 bases from V and 1 from J; bases not matched to a gene: 16. CDR1 is SGDLS and CDR2 is YYNGEE in the germline V gene. CDR3 length: 21 amino acids. CDR3: CASSARGTSGVAVGSYNEQFF. CDR3 DNA sequence: TGTGCCAGCAGCGCCCGAGGGACTAGCGGGGTGGCCGTGGGTTCCTACAATGAGCAGTTCTTC.

The chain uses TRBV29-1 and TRBJ2-7, with TRBD2 matching over 8 bases. The CDR3 covers 13 residues. V lost 4 bases to trimming and J lost 7 bases; unmatched junction nucleotides: 9. Germline CDR1 SQVTM, CDR2 ANQGSEA. The DNA for the CDR3 is TGCAGCGTTGCGAGCGGGAGTCATGGTGAGCAGTACTTC. Translation gives CSVASGSHGEQYF.

The sample holds a few counts of this clone. The chain uses TRBV6-6 and TRBJ2-1; tentatively, D is TRBD1 (5 bases). This CDR3 has 13 amino acids. Trimming removed 2 bases at V and 4 bases at J, with 6 bases between. The V gene's germline CDR1 is MNHNY and CDR2 SVGAGI (reference sequence). The CDR3 is CASSYDRYNEQFF. In DNA, the CDR3 is TGTGCCAGCAGTTACGACAGATACAATGAGCAGTTCTTC.

The CDR3 reads CAIRPTGANTGELFF. The CDR3 DNA sequence: TGTGCCATCAGGCCGACAGGGGCGAACACCGGGGAGCTGTTTTTT. The V gene is TRBV10-3, the J gene TRBJ2-2, with 8 bases identical to TRBD1. Losses at the gene ends were 6 bases for V and 0 bases for J; bases not matched to a gene: 3. The CDR3 sequence is 15 residues long. Looked up from germline, CDR1 is ENHRY and CDR2 is SYGVKD.

The gene calls are TRBV5-1 and TRBJ1-2, with TRBD1 identical over 7 bases. Trimming cost V 3 bases and J 4 bases; bases outside gene matches: 6. This CDR3 contains 14 residues. Looked up from germline, CDR1 is SGHRS and CDR2 is YFSETQ. CDR3 nucleotide sequence: TGCGCCAGCAGCTCCACCGGGACAGCCTATGGCTACACCTTC. This gives the protein CASSSTGTAYGYTF. Based on the CDR3 plus reference TRBV5-1 and TRBJ1-2, the full variable domain is KAGVTQTPRYLIKTRGQQVTLSCSPISGHRSVSWYQQTPGQGLQFLFEYFSETQRNKGNFPGRFSGRQFSNSRSEMNVSTLELGDSALYLCASSSTGTAYGYTFGSGTRLTVV.

The chain uses TRBV29-1 and TRBJ2-2; 9 nucleotides agree with TRBD2. The CDR3 length is 15 residues. The J segment lost 4 bases and the V segment lost 7 bases, leaving 10 bases of the junction unmatched. Germline values: CDR1 SQVTM, CDR2 ANQGSEA. CDR3 sequence (DNA): TGCAGCGCCTTTAGCGGGGGCGCCATCACCGGGGAGCTGTTTTTT. It codes for CSAFSGGAITGELFF.

The rearrangement joins TRBV30 to TRBJ2-7; 11 nucleotides match TRBD2. The CDR3 is 15 amino acids. The germline V gene has CDR1 GTSNPN and CDR2 SVGIG (reference sequence). V lost 0 bases, J lost 2 bases, and 3 bases stayed unmatched. CDR3 sequence reads: CAWSVNSGGAYEQYF. Here the CDR3 DNA reads TGTGCCTGGAGTGTAAATAGCGGGGGGGCCTACGAGCAGTACTTC.

This chain links TRBV7-9 with TRBJ1-4; perhaps TRBD1 as D (5 bases). The germline CDR1 and CDR2 sequences are SEHNR and FQNEAQ (reference sequence). This CDR3 has 15 amino acids. Trimming shortened V by 3 bases and J by 5 bases, and 13 bases separated the two germline ends. CDR3 residues: CASSLGGAPNEKLFF. CDR3 sequence (DNA): TGTGCCAGCAGCTTGGGAGGGGCCCCCAATGAAAAACTGTTTTTT.

This clone was counted a single time. The chain has TRBV30 and TRBJ1-1, with 8 bases identical to TRBD1. V trimming: 0 bases; J trimming: 10 bases; junction bases outside the gene matches: 10. Per the germline V gene, CDR1 is GTSNPN and CDR2 is SVGIG (reference sequence). CDR3 length: 14 amino acids. CDR3 nucleotides: TGTGCCTGGAGTGTACTCGGACAGGGACTTGGAGCTTTCTTT. It codes for CAWSVLGQGLGAFF.

The chain employs TRBV7-2 and TRBJ2-1; 8 bases are a match to TRBD2. This CDR3 is 15 amino acids long. CDR1 SGHTA and CDR2 FQGNSA come from the germline V gene. After removal of 3 bases from V and 4 bases from J, the junction contained 5 bases not matched to a gene. In DNA form, the CDR3 reads TGTGCCAGCAGCTTGGAGGCGGGGGGTTACAATGAGCAGTTCTTC. This codes for CASSLEAGGYNEQFF.